The TCR beta chain under discussion was sequenced for a study of blood T cell repertoires in COVID-19. Study summary: COVID-19 samples collected from the United States, Italy and Spain covered acute and convalescent phases.

In the original workflow: Amplifying reference gene primers gave estimates of nucleated cell counts. Generated by immunoSEQ multiplex PCR, the TCRdb table keeps only in-frame clones and is missing some. V and J calls and clone size follow that table, whereas D and trimming were derived from the DNA. The sample shows approximately 260,000 clones, 75% to 90% of them seen only once. The germline V gene has CDR1 SQVTM and CDR2 ANQGSEA. Deletions cut 7 bases from V and 6 bases from J, with 12 bases between. The CDR3 covers 12 residues. This chain connects TRBV29-1 to TRBJ2-2; perhaps TRBD2 as D (6 bases). The sample was PBMCs or T cells enriched from blood (not recorded which). This TCR derives from a woman aged 35 to 49 with acute COVID-19. The CDR3 sequence is CSGGGAAGELFF. The CDR3 DNA reads TGCAGCGGGGGCGGGGCCGCCGGGGAGCTGTTTTTT.